Presented here are 23 T cell receptor beta chains from one specimen sequenced in a study of T cell clones after liver transplantation. Data came from immunoSEQ multiplex PCR; TCRdb stores just in-frame clones and leaves some out. The sample has about 71,000 clones; about four fifths are singletons. Sample: CD4+ T cells from blood, taken 12 months after liver transplant. Source of these receptors: a human patient who received a liver transplant. The T cells may partly be graft donor cells.

CDR3 protein: CASKSRRRGVGGYTF. The CDR3 region has the DNA TGTGCCAGCAAGTCCCGTCGCAGGGGTGTAGGTGGCTACACCTTC. The chain joins TRBV6-6 to TRBJ1-2; TRBD1 might be the D (6 bases). V lost 7 bases and J 7 bases, leaving 22 bases between the germline ends. Germline V lookup: CDR1 MNHNY, CDR2 SVGAGI (reference sequence). The CDR3 covers 15 residues.

The gene calls are TRBV6-5 and TRBJ1-2; 7 bases map to TRBD1. V shed 6 bases, J shed 0 bases, and the junction held 7 bases outside the gene matches. The CDR3 runs to 15 residues. CDR1 MNHEY and CDR2 SVGAGI come from the germline V gene. This CDR3 reads CASRPTGAANYGYTF. CDR3 in DNA: TGTGCCAGCAGACCTACAGGGGCGGCTAACTATGGCTACACCTTC.

CDR3 coding DNA: TGTGCCAGCAGTTACTCGGGGGGGATTTACACTGAAGCTTTCTTT. It specifies CASSYSGGIYTEAFF. The rearrangement links TRBV6-5 to TRBJ1-1; the D gene is possibly TRBD1 (5 bases). CDR3 length: 15 amino acids. Germline V gene sequence: CDR1 MNHEY, CDR2 SVGAGI. V was clipped by 0 bases and J by 3 bases, with 11 bases between them.

The rearrangement uses TRBV7-9 and TRBJ2-1; 10 nucleotides match TRBD1. From germline, CDR1 is SEHNR and CDR2 FQNEAQ (reference sequence). The CDR3 is 14 amino acids. V was clipped by 4 bases and J by 7 bases; unmatched bases: 4. CDR3 protein: CASSSWTGGNEQFF. The CDR3 DNA sequence: TGTGCCAGCAGCTCTTGGACAGGGGGTAATGAGCAGTTCTTC. Filled out from reference TRBV7-9 and TRBJ2-1, the complete variable domain reads DTGVSQNPRHKITKRGQNVTFRCDPISEHNRLYWYRQTLGQGPEFLTYFQNEAQLEKSRLLSDRFSAERPKGSFSTLEIQRTEQGDSAMYLCASSSWTGGNEQFFGPGTRLTVL.

The chain carries TRBV27 and TRBJ1-1, with TRBD1 matching 8 bases. Per germline, CDR1 MNHEY and CDR2 SMNVEV (reference sequence). V was clipped by 4 bases and J by 8 bases; unmatched bases: 9. The length of the CDR3 is 14 residues. CDR3 DNA sequence: TGTGCCAGCAGTTCCATCACAGGGGGTGGGGAAGCTTTCTTT. Its protein product is CASSSITGGGEAFF.

The V gene is TRBV9, the J gene TRBJ1-2; TRBD1 agrees at 10 bases. This CDR3 has 15 amino acids. The V segment lost 3 bases and the J segment 7 bases; nucleotides outside the gene matches: 9. Per the germline V gene, CDR1 is SGDLS and CDR2 is YYNGEE. The CDR3 sequence is CASSARDRGTGGYTF. The CDR3 DNA sequence: TGTGCCAGCAGCGCCCGGGACAGGGGCACAGGTGGCTACACCTTC.

V gene TRBV9 combines with J gene TRBJ2-2; D is undetermined. This CDR3 is built from 13 residues. Germline assignment: CDR1 SGDLS and CDR2 YYNGEE. With 0 bases removed from V and 4 bases from J, the gap between germline ends came to 4 bases. This chain's CDR3 is CASSVEVTGELFF. The DNA for the CDR3 is TGTGCCAGCAGCGTAGAAGTCACCGGGGAGCTGTTTTTT.

The genes are TRBV5-1 and TRBJ2-2; D might be TRBD1 or TRBD2, each matching 5 bases. Germline CDR1 SGHRS, CDR2 YFSETQ. V was clipped by 3 bases and J by 6 bases, with 12 bases between them. The CDR3 consists of 14 residues. The CDR3 DNA is TGCGCCAGCAGCTCCCGTCAGGGACCCGGGGAGCTGTTTTTT. Translating gives CASSSRQGPGELFF.

In nucleotides, the CDR3 is TGTGCCAGCTCACCTCAGGGCTCCTACGAGCAGTACTTC. Translation: CASSPQGSYEQYF. The rearrangement uses TRBV18 and TRBJ2-7, with a weak D call TRBD1 (5 bases). V was trimmed by 3 bases and J by 0 bases, leaving 6 bases between them. The CDR3 is made up of 13 amino acids. Germline lookup yields CDR1 KGHSH and CDR2 LQKENI.

This sequence joins TRBV7-9 and TRBJ1-2; D is perhaps TRBD1 (6 bases). The germline CDR1 and CDR2 sequences are SEHNR and FQNEAQ (reference sequence). There are 13 residues in the CDR3. V lost 2 bases and J lost 6, with 10 bases in between. This CDR3 reads CASSLSGEDGYTF. As DNA, the CDR3 is TGTGCCAGCAGCTTATCAGGGGAGGATGGCTACACCTTC.

V gene TRBV28 combines with J gene TRBJ1-4, with a tentative D call TRBD1 (6 bases). CDR1 is MDHEN, CDR2 SYDVKM, per germline. V gave up 2 bases and J gave up 8 bases, with 15 bases separating them. CDR3 length: 15 amino acids. CDR3 bases: TGTGCCAGCAGTTTAGTACAGGGTGCAGTCGAAAAACTGTTTTTT. It is translated as CASSLVQGAVEKLFF.

About this clone: The sample has other DNA sequences that encode this CDR3 too. The V call is TRBV14, the J call TRBJ1-1; no reliable D call. Germline CDR1 reads SGHDN; CDR2 reads FVKESK. The CDR3 contains 14 residues. The V end was cut by 6 bases, the J end by 0 bases, with 11 bases between. CDR3 protein: CASSLPGMNTEAFF. CDR3 nucleotide sequence: TGTGCCAGCAGTCTTCCGGGGATGAACACTGAAGCTTTCTTT.

The chain joins TRBV10-2 to TRBJ1-5; D is uncertain. Germline loops: CDR1 WSHSY, CDR2 SAAADI. Between the trimmed V and J ends, which lost 5 bases and 3 bases, there was a span of 8 bases. The CDR3 is 13 residues long. The CDR3 loop reads CASSRYTNQPQHF. CDR3 DNA sequence: TGCGCCAGCAGTCGATACACCAATCAGCCCCAGCATTTT.

This clone showed up just a few times. The chain joins TRBV28 to TRBJ1-4; D not resolved. CDR1 MDHEN and CDR2 SYDVKM come from the germline V gene. Trimming shortened V by 6 bases and J by 3 bases, and 11 bases separated the two germline ends. CDR3 length equals 14 residues. The CDR3 DNA follows: TGTGCCAGCAGCCTACGGGGTCCTAATGAAAAACTGTTTTTT. It encodes CASSLRGPNEKLFF.

The chain carries TRBV5-1 and TRBJ2-3, with D possibly matching TRBD2 (6 bases). The CDR3 length is 15 residues. V dropped 0 bases and J dropped 1 base, with 9 bases sitting between them. The germline CDR1 and CDR2 sequences are SGHRS and YFSETQ. CDR3 in DNA: TGCGCCAGCAGCTTGGCCGGCGGGGGCACAGATACGCAGTATTTT. Its protein product is CASSLAGGGTDTQYF.

The rearrangement uses TRBV2 and TRBJ2-7; a weak D match, TRBD2 (5 bases). The CDR3 spans 12 residues. Looked up from germline, CDR1 is SNHLY and CDR2 is FYNNEI. Trimming shortened V by 6 bases and J by 4 bases, and 10 bases separated the two germline ends. CDR3 in amino acids: CASSRAGYEQYF. The CDR3, as DNA: TGTGCCAGCAGCCGGGCGGGTTACGAGCAGTACTTC.

The V gene is TRBV11-2, the J gene TRBJ2-7; unclear D gene. The germline CDR1 and CDR2 sequences are SGHAT and FQNNGV. This CDR3 comprises 15 residues. Trimming shortened V by 4 bases and J by 2 bases, and 15 bases separated the two germline ends. CDR3 loop: CASSSLAQPPYEQYF. In DNA, the CDR3 is TGTGCCAGCAGCTCCCTCGCCCAACCACCCTACGAGCAGTACTTC.

The chain carries TRBV5-1 and TRBJ2-7; TRBD1 agrees at 9 bases. Per the germline V gene, CDR1 is SGHRS and CDR2 is YFSETQ. J lost 11 bases, V lost 5 bases, and 11 bases had no gene match. The CDR3 runs 13 residues. The CDR3 loop is CASSGTGTLMEYF. The CDR3 coding sequence is TGCGCCAGCAGTGGGACAGGGACTCTTATGGAGTACTTC.

V is TRBV18 and J is TRBJ2-7, with 9 bases identical to TRBD1. The CDR3 consists of 14 residues. CDR1 is KGHSH, CDR2 LQKENI, per germline. V gave up 4 bases and J gave up 5 bases; unmatched junction bases: 6. As DNA, the CDR3 is TGTGCCAGCTCACAGGGGACAGGGAACCACGAGCAGTACTTC. Translating gives CASSQGTGNHEQYF.

The CDR3 reads CASSYVVEGTYEQYF. The CDR3 DNA sequence: TGTGCCAGCAGTTACGTGGTAGAGGGGACCTACGAGCAGTACTTC. The rearrangement uses TRBV6-5 and TRBJ2-7; D may match TRBD1 or TRBD2 (5 bases each). Germline CDR1 MNHEY, CDR2 SVGAGI. This CDR3 is built from 15 residues. Trimming took 2 bases from V and 2 from J, leaving 13 bases between them.

The chain recombines TRBV15 with TRBJ2-2, with D possibly being TRBD1 (6 bases). The CDR3 covers 13 residues. V was cut by 8 bases and J by 3 bases, with 10 bases left in between. Germline CDR1 is LNHNV and CDR2 is YYDKDF (reference sequence). CDR3 nucleotides: TGTGCCACCCTAACAGGGTACACCGGGGAGCTGTTTTTT. Amino acids: CATLTGYTGELFF.

The chain uses TRBV10-3 and TRBJ2-5; D perhaps matches TRBD1 (5 bases). Germline values: CDR1 ENHRY, CDR2 SYGVKD. Trimming pared 4 bases from V and 3 bases from J, leaving 12 bases between. The CDR3 covers 14 residues. CDR3 nucleotides: TGTGCCATCAGTGCCTCCGGCAGGGAAGAGACCCAGTACTTC. Encoded protein: CAISASGREETQYF.

The chain uses TRBV19 and TRBJ1-5; D is unresolved. V dropped 3 bases and J dropped 5 bases, with 17 bases sitting between them. CDR1 is LNHDA, CDR2 SQIVND, per germline (reference sequence). CDR3 length: 16 residues. The CDR3 reads CASSIPPGGGYQPQHF. Written as DNA, the CDR3 is TGTGCCAGTAGTATCCCCCCCGGCGGAGGTTATCAGCCCCAGCATTTT.